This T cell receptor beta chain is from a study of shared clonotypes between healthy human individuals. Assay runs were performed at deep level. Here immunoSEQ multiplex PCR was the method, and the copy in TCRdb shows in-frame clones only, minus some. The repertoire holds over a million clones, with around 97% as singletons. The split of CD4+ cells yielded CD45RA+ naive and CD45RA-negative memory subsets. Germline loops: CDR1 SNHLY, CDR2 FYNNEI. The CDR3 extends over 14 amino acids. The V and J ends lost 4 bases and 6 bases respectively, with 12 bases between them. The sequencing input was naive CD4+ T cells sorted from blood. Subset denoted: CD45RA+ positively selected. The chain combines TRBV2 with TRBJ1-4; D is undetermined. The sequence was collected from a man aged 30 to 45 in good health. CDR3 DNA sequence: TGTGCCAGCAGTGCGGAGAGGCGGCATGAAAAACTGTTTTTT. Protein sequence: CASSAERRHEKLFF.